This T cell receptor (beta chain) appears in the sequencing data of a study of blood T cells in healthy people across ages. Study at large: Per two T cells, about one barcoded beta molecule was captured through template switching.

The V and J ends lost 1 base and 4 bases respectively, with 12 bases between them. The CDR3 has 15 residues. CDR1 is MDHEN and CDR2 is SYDVKM in the germline V gene. With a J-beta primer mix and a sample-barcoded 5' primer, a second PCR ran roughly 6 to 11 cycles. No fewer than 3 million CDR3-containing paired-end reads came from each sample. TCRdb ran MiXCR on the 5' RACE reads and lists one entry per CDR3 protein. The data contain 630,000 or so distinct CDR3 sequences, 32% of them singletons. The sequence was obtained from a woman older than 75 in good health. The J gene is TRBJ2-3, the V gene TRBV28; D perhaps matches TRBD1 (6 bases). The sample comprised blood. For the CDR3, the DNA is TGTGCCAGCAGTTTATACAGGGCCCGTCCAGATACGCAGTATTTT. Protein: CASSLYRARPDTQYF. Complete variable domain (other parts from reference TRBV28 and TRBJ2-3): DVKVTQSSRYLVKRTGEKVFLECVQDMDHENMFWYRQDPGLGLRLIYFSYDVKMKEKGDIPEGYSVSREKKERFSLILESASTNQTSMYLCASSLYRARPDTQYFGPGTRLTVL.